A single sample gave rise to the 19 T cell receptor beta chains below, sequenced in a study of T cell repertoires in cytomegalovirus infection. Their specific antigens are unknown. From the reads, TCRdb called clonotypes with MiXCR, one entry per CDR3 protein. The sample has 450,000 to 550,000 distinct CDR3 sequences; under 45% are singletons. The starting material was cultured PBMCs, obtained from culture after CMV antigen stimulation. These receptors were collected from a human donor in good health (CMV status not recorded). Some clones in this sample may be carry-over from other donors' samples.

This clonotype has just a few counts. V usage is TRBV7-6 and J usage is TRBJ2-5, with D perhaps matching TRBD1 (5 bases). The CDR3 loop spans 14 amino acids. Trimming left V 3 bases short and J 4 bases short, with 12 bases between. Germline assignment: CDR1 SGHVS and CDR2 FNYEAQ. CDR3 region: CASSLGPASETQYF. DNA of the CDR3: TGTGCCAGCAGCTTGGGGCCCGCCTCAGAGACCCAGTACTTC.

The CDR3 protein is CSVQGGSNQPQHF. In DNA, the CDR3 is TGCAGTGTTCAGGGGGGCAGCAATCAGCCCCAGCATTTT. The J gene is TRBJ1-5, the V gene TRBV20-1; 7 positions match TRBD1. This CDR3 is 13 amino acids long. Trimming cost V 7 bases and J 1 base; bases outside gene matches: 4. CDR1 is DFQATT, CDR2 SNEGSKA, per germline (reference sequence).

This clonotype was observed once. The chain joins TRBV4-1 to TRBJ2-2; TRBD2 matches 9 bases. The V and J ends lost 3 bases and 5 bases, in that order; junction bases with no gene match: 7. CDR1 and CDR2 (germline): MGHRA, YSYEKL. This CDR3 is built from 16 residues. The CDR3 bases are TGCGCCAGCAGCCAGCCGGGGCTAGCGGGGACCGGGGAGCTGTTTTTT. Translated: CASSQPGLAGTGELFF.

The V and J genes are TRBV7-6 and TRBJ2-3; no clear D. Per the germline V gene, CDR1 is SGHVS and CDR2 is FNYEAQ. Trimming removed 4 bases at V and 2 bases at J, with 10 bases between. This CDR3 comprises 14 residues. The CDR3 here is CASSSRWTTDTQYF. The CDR3 DNA is TGTGCCAGCAGCTCCCGCTGGACCACAGATACGCAGTATTTT.

The chain joins TRBV15 to TRBJ2-5; TRBD1 is a possible D gene (5 bases). From germline, CDR1 is LNHNV and CDR2 YYDKDF (reference sequence). This CDR3 has 14 residues. The ends were cut back, 5 bases at V and 0 bases at J, with 10 bases in the middle. Here the CDR3 DNA reads TGTGCCACCAGCGACAGATCGTACCAAGAGACCCAGTACTTC. This translates into CATSDRSYQETQYF.

The gene calls are TRBV19 and TRBJ2-3; D may be TRBD1 (6 bases). This CDR3 is 13 amino acids long. V dropped 8 bases and J dropped 0 bases, with 9 bases sitting between them. Germline CDR1 is LNHDA and CDR2 is SQIVND (reference sequence). The DNA for the CDR3 is TGTGCCAGTCACAGGGATAGCACAGATACGCAGTATTTT. Protein product: CASHRDSTDTQYF.

This clonotype is a singleton in its sample. V usage is TRBV6-1 and J usage is TRBJ2-7; D is undetermined. Germline V gene sequence: CDR1 MNHNS, CDR2 SASEGT. The CDR3 has 10 amino acids. The V end was cut by 6 bases, the J end by 5 bases, with 5 bases between. The chain's CDR3 is CASRSHEQYF. The CDR3 DNA is TGTGCCAGCAGATCCCACGAGCAGTACTTC.

This clonotype was seen more than once but under ten times. This chain links TRBV7-2 with TRBJ1-6; a possible D gene is TRBD1 (6 bases). Germline assignment: CDR1 SGHTA and CDR2 FQGNSA. V lost 5 bases and J 7 bases, leaving 15 bases between the germline ends. This CDR3 region has 15 residues. Here the CDR3 DNA reads TGTGCCAGCAGCATCACGGGACACGGGAATTCACCCCTCCACTTT. Protein product: CASSITGHGNSPLHF.

This sequence joins TRBV11-2 and TRBJ2-3, with D possibly matching TRBD2 (6 bases). The V and J ends lost 3 bases and 1 base respectively, with 11 bases between them. CDR3 size: 15 residues. Germline assignment: CDR1 SGHAT and CDR2 FQNNGV. CDR3 bases: TGTGCCAGCAGCTTCCAGCGGAGGGGCACAGATACGCAGTATTTT. The encoded protein is CASSFQRRGTDTQYF.

In its sample, this clonotype was seen a few times. CDR3 in amino acids: CATSKRGPYNQPQHF. In DNA, the CDR3 is TGTGCCACCAGCAAACGGGGACCGTACAATCAGCCCCAGCATTTT. The V gene is TRBV15, the J gene TRBJ1-5, with TRBD1 as a possible D gene (5 bases). Trimming cost V 4 bases and J 3 bases, with 13 bases left between them. This CDR3 spans 15 amino acids. CDR1 and CDR2 (germline): LNHNV, YYDKDF (reference sequence).

The CDR3 sequence is CASSFFLIFHSSEAFF. CDR3 DNA sequence: TGTGCCAGCAGCTTCTTCCTTATTTTTCACAGTTCTGAAGCTTTCTTT. This chain uses TRBV7-8 with TRBJ1-1; no definite D call. The V end was cut by 3 bases, the J end by 6 bases, with 20 bases between. Germline V gene lookup returns CDR1 SGHVS and CDR2 FQNEAQ. This CDR3 spans 16 amino acids.

This clonotype has just a few counts. The rearrangement links TRBV4-3 to TRBJ2-7; 7 bases line up with TRBD1. The CDR3 runs 16 residues. Trimming removed 1 base from V and 3 bases from J; junction bases left unmatched: 9. The germline CDR1 and CDR2 sequences are LGHNA and YSLEER. The CDR3: CASSQGQGFAVYEQYF. CDR3 in DNA: TGCGCCAGCAGCCAAGGACAGGGTTTTGCGGTCTACGAGCAGTACTTC.

The J gene is TRBJ1-6, the V gene TRBV5-4; weak D call: TRBD1 (5 bases). The CDR3 has 16 amino acids. The V gene's germline CDR1 is SGHNT and CDR2 YYREEE (reference sequence). V gave up 0 bases and J gave up 9 bases, with 16 bases separating them. The CDR3 protein is CASSLAGGPASSPLHF. The CDR3 region has the DNA TGTGCCAGCAGCTTGGCCGGGGGTCCGGCGAGTTCACCCCTCCACTTT.

This clonotype occurred once. The rearrangement links TRBV4-3 to TRBJ1-6; tentative D call: TRBD1 (6 bases). Trimming removed 0 bases at V and 6 bases at J, with 15 bases between. The CDR3 runs 17 residues. Per the germline V gene, CDR1 is LGHNA and CDR2 is YSLEER. The CDR3 sequence is CASSQEGTGQSNSPLHF. CDR3 DNA: TGCGCCAGCAGCCAAGAAGGGACCGGACAGAGTAATTCACCCCTCCACTTT.

As DNA, the CDR3 is TGTGCCACTAGCGGGGGCAGCTACAATGAGCAGTTCTTC. Amino acid sequence: CATSGGSYNEQFF. The V gene is TRBV10-3, the J gene TRBJ2-1, with 10 bases identical to TRBD2. Germline V CDR1 and CDR2: ENHRY, SYGVKD. After removal of 10 bases from V and 3 bases from J, the junction contained 3 bases not matched to a gene. This CDR3 contains 13 residues.

This clonotype has a single count. This chain connects TRBV7-8 to TRBJ1-6; D unresolved. The V end lost 1 base, the J end lost 8 bases, and 9 bases lay between the germline ends. Germline assignment: CDR1 SGHVS and CDR2 FQNEAQ. The CDR3 loop spans 14 amino acids. As DNA, the CDR3 is TGTGCCAGCAGCTTAGGGCTGCTGGATTCACCCCTCCACTTT. Protein: CASSLGLLDSPLHF.

This rearrangement joins TRBV7-2 to TRBJ2-5; D is undetermined. The CDR3 spans 15 residues. Trimming stripped 1 base from V and 7 bases from J, with 16 bases between. The germline V gene encodes CDR1 SGHTA and CDR2 FQGNSA. The CDR3 loop reads CASSLERYSHGTQYF. The CDR3 nucleotides are TGTGCCAGCAGCTTAGAGCGCTACAGCCACGGGACCCAGTACTTC.

V usage is TRBV20-1 and J usage is TRBJ2-7, with D possibly being TRBD1 (5 bases). The CDR3 covers 14 residues. Trimming cost V 6 bases and J 0 bases, with 15 bases left between them. Germline CDR1 and CDR2: DFQATT and SNEGSKA (reference sequence). CDR3 protein: CSALLWGTSYEQYF. In DNA form, the CDR3 reads TGCAGTGCCCTCCTATGGGGCACCTCCTACGAGCAGTACTTC.

This clonotype showed up just a few times. The V call is TRBV20-1, the J call TRBJ1-1, with D possibly TRBD1 on 5 matching bases. The germline gives CDR1 DFQATT, CDR2 SNEGSKA (reference sequence). Trimming took 6 bases from V and 3 from J, leaving 11 bases between them. The length of the CDR3 is 12 residues. The CDR3 spells CSAQGGDTEAFF. The CDR3 DNA sequence: TGCAGTGCCCAGGGCGGGGACACTGAAGCTTTCTTT.